The 10 T cell receptor beta chains below come from one sample, sequenced in a study of T cells in Graves' hyperthyroidism and ophthalmopathy. The CDR3 regions of TCR beta were amplified from RNA transcripts. HTBI primers drove first-round RT-PCR of the TCR CDR3. TCRdb independently ran MiXCR on the multiplex PCR reads; one entry per CDR3 protein. The repertoire includes 100,000 to 140,000 distinct CDR3 sequences, approximately 15% of them detected once, and around two fifths sits in the top ten. Sequenced: blood. The receptor source for this set is a woman between 50 and 59 years old with Graves' hyperthyroidism.

The chain carries TRBV28 and TRBJ2-3, with 9 bases lining up with TRBD1. Germline V lookup: CDR1 MDHEN, CDR2 SYDVKM. This CDR3 comprises 15 residues. V shed 7 bases and J 0 bases; nucleotides not matched to a gene: 5. DNA for the CDR3: TGTGCCAGCAACCTACAGGGGGCTAGCACAGATACGCAGTATTTT. Protein sequence: CASNLQGASTDTQYF.

This clonotype appeared many times. The chain carries TRBV20-1 and TRBJ1-5; D may be TRBD1 (5 bases). This CDR3 is built from 17 residues. The germline V and J ends were trimmed by 5 bases and 0 bases, with 20 bases remaining between them. Germline lookup yields CDR1 DFQATT and CDR2 SNEGSKA (reference sequence). CDR3 sequence reads: CSAPPRLGEDSNQPQHF. The CDR3 DNA is TGCAGTGCTCCCCCTAGGTTGGGGGAGGATAGCAATCAGCCCCAGCATTTT.

This clonotype appeared many times. This sequence joins TRBV19 and TRBJ1-6; 10 nucleotides match TRBD1. The CDR3 runs 17 residues. J gave up 8 bases and V 4 bases, and 11 bases lay outside the gene matches. The V gene's germline CDR1 is LNHDA and CDR2 SQIVND (reference sequence). The CDR3 spells CASSTTMTGTGDSPLHF. The CDR3, as DNA: TGTGCCAGTAGTACTACGATGACCGGGACAGGGGATTCACCCCTCCACTTT.

This clonotype has just a few counts. V is TRBV12-3 or TRBV12-4 and J is TRBJ2-2; D is uncertain. The CDR3 loop spans 13 amino acids. V shed 5 bases and J shed 0 bases, with 4 bases lying between them. Here the CDR3 reads CASSITNTGELFF. CDR3 DNA sequence: TGTGCCAGCAGTATAACGAACACCGGGGAGCTGTTTTTT.

This clonotype came up many times. The rearrangement uses TRBV28 and TRBJ2-3, with 8 bases matching TRBD1. This CDR3 comprises 16 residues. Germline lookup yields CDR1 MDHEN and CDR2 SYDVKM. The junction had 8 bases not matched to a gene; V was cut back by 6 bases and J by 0 bases. CDR3 sequence (DNA): TGTGCCAGCAGGGGTGCGGACAGGGCAAGCACAGATACGCAGTATTTT. It yields the protein CASRGADRASTDTQYF. The whole variable domain, filled in from reference TRBV28 and TRBJ2-3, reads DVKVTQSSRYLVKRTGEKVFLECVQDMDHENMFWYRQDPGLGLRLIYFSYDVKMKEKGDIPEGYSVSREKKERFSLILESASTNQTSMYLCASRGADRASTDTQYFGPGTRLTVL.

The chain has TRBV5-1 and TRBJ2-5, with D perhaps matching TRBD1 or TRBD2 (5 bases each). Trimming pared 4 bases from V and 4 bases from J, leaving 14 bases between. The V gene's germline CDR1 is SGHRS and CDR2 YFSETQ. This CDR3 is 14 amino acids long. CDR3 in amino acids: CASSNARDAETQYF. The CDR3 DNA follows: TGCGCCAGCAGCAACGCCCGGGACGCAGAGACCCAGTACTTC.

This clonotype was picked up many times. CDR3: CASSLTGTLAGTQYF. The CDR3 region has the DNA TGTGCCAGCAGTTTAACAGGGACCCTGGCAGGTACGCAGTATTTT. This chain uses TRBV12-3 or TRBV12-4 with TRBJ2-3; D possibly corresponds to TRBD1 (6 bases). The CDR3 sequence is 15 residues long. Trimming shortened V by 2 bases and J by 8 bases, and 17 bases separated the two germline ends.

This sequence joins TRBV2 and TRBJ2-7, with TRBD2 as a possible D gene (7 bases). Germline CDR1 is SNHLY and CDR2 is FYNNEI. This CDR3 is built from 15 residues. The V end was cut by 1 base, the J end by 3 bases, with 13 bases between. The DNA for the CDR3 is TGTGCCAGCAGTGAAGAGGCAGGGGAGGGCTACGAGCAGTACTTC. This encodes CASSEEAGEGYEQYF.

There are a few counts of this clonotype. This may stem from a read error, because a much larger clone lies one nucleotide away. The chain is built from TRBV7-9 and TRBJ2-7; D gene ambiguous. The germline V gene encodes CDR1 SEHNR and CDR2 FQNEAQ (reference sequence). V was shortened by 7 bases and J by 1 base, with 11 bases between the two germline ends. CDR3 length: 13 amino acids. The CDR3 spells CASNFLESYEQYV. CDR3 nucleotide sequence: TGTGCCAGCAACTTCTTGGAGTCCTACGAGCAGTACGTC.

This clonotype was counted many times. The J gene is TRBJ2-4, the V gene TRBV3-1; TRBD2 agrees at 9 bases. Trimming at V came to 1 base and at J to 0 bases, leaving 7 bases not matched to a gene. The germline CDR1 and CDR2 sequences are LGHDT and YNNKEL (reference sequence). The CDR3 has 18 amino acids. CDR3 coding DNA: TGTGCCAGCAGCCAAGGCGGGAGGGCCTCACCAGCCAAAAACATTCAGTACTTC. Its protein is CASSQGGRASPAKNIQYF.